This T cell receptor (beta chain) was captured by sequencing in a study of cytomegalovirus exposure and HLA in healthy donors. CDR3 size: 15 residues. Germline-derived CDR1 and CDR2 are SGDLS and YYNGEE. Losses at the gene ends were 4 bases for V and 7 bases for J; bases not matched to a gene: 10. PCR involved 60 Vbeta and 13 Jbeta primers. Some clones are missing from TCRdb's copy, which holds only in-frame ones; the method was immunoSEQ multiplex PCR. This sample yields roughly 180,000 clones, of which more than 70% are seen a single time; approximately 0.98% belongs to the top ten. This clonotype originated in a man aged 30-40 years in good health and CMV-seronegative. The V gene is TRBV9, the J gene TRBJ1-4, with 7 bases lining up with TRBD1. The sequenced material came from PBMCs. The CDR3 bases are TGTGCCAGCAGCCCCCGACAGGGTAGGAGTGAAAAACTGTTTTTT. It encodes CASSPRQGRSEKLFF.